The 14 T cell receptor beta chains listed next were all sequenced from one sample in a study of monozygotic twins with inflammatory bowel disease. TCRdb reprocessed the 5' RACE reads and stores each CDR3 protein as one record, lacking DNA. In all, the sample yields 190,000 or so distinct CDR3 sequences. Sequencing used blood. The source of these receptors is a human donor with ulcerative colitis or Crohn's disease, or a healthy co-twin of an affected twin (not recorded which).

The chain recombines TRBV7-6 with TRBJ2-2; TCRdb names TRBD2, which stays unverified in the absence of DNA. The CDR3 totals 16 residues. The germline gives CDR1 SGHVS, CDR2 FNYEAQ. The chain's CDR3 is CASSLLAGTNTGELFF.

The chain has TRBV2 and TRBJ1-5; TCRdb selects TRBD1, and the lack of DNA leaves this call unchecked. The CDR3 has 17 residues. CDR1 is SNHLY and CDR2 is FYNNEI in the germline V gene. The CDR3 here is CASSEGRTGAYNQPQHF. The complete variable domain, with remaining parts taken from reference TRBV2 and TRBJ1-5, reads EPEVTQTPSHQVTQMGQEVILRCVPISNHLYFYWYRQILGQKVEFLVSFYNNEISEKSEIFDDQFSVERPDGSNFTLKIRSTKLEDSAMYFCASSEGRTGAYNQPQHFGDGTRLSIL.

The V gene is TRBV5-1, the J gene TRBJ1-5. The CDR3 length is 17 residues. The germline V gene has CDR1 SGHRS and CDR2 YFSETQ. The CDR3 reads CASSLGPKGGAPAPQHF.

The gene calls are TRBV15 and TRBJ2-3; as DNA is missing, the TRBD1 call by TCRdb cannot be tested. Germline CDR1 is LNHNV and CDR2 is YYDKDF (reference sequence). This CDR3 spans 17 amino acids. CDR3 protein: CATSSGRQDRTTDTQYF. The complete variable domain, with remaining parts taken from reference TRBV15 and TRBJ2-3, reads DAMVIQNPRYQVTQFGKPVTLSCSQTLNHNVMYWYQQKSSQAPKLLFHYYDKDFNNEADTPDNFQSRRPNTSFCFLDIRSPGLGDTAMYLCATSSGRQDRTTDTQYFGPGTRLTVL.

The chain uses TRBV20-1 and TRBJ2-2; TCRdb indicates TRBD1, and absent DNA this call remains unverified. From germline, CDR1 is DFQATT and CDR2 SNEGSKA (reference sequence). This CDR3 comprises 13 residues. The CDR3 reads CSAVTGFYGELFF.

The chain joins TRBV7-9 to TRBJ2-7; there is no DNA to check the TCRdb D call of TRBD1. The CDR3 sequence is 16 residues long. CDR1 SEHNR and CDR2 FQNEAQ come from the germline V gene (reference sequence). CDR3: CASSLGGLTGAHEQYF.

V is TRBV7-2 and J is TRBJ1-1; the TCRdb call, TRBD1, lacks DNA for checking. The CDR3 contains 14 residues. Germline CDR1 is SGHTA and CDR2 is FQGNSA. The CDR3 sequence is CASSRGRENTEAFF.

The V call is TRBV20-1, the J call TRBJ2-5; the TCRdb D gene call, TRBD1, has no DNA to confirm it. Per the germline V gene, CDR1 is DFQATT and CDR2 is SNEGSKA (reference sequence). This CDR3 has 12 residues. The CDR3 loop is CSAFSGEETQYF.

The chain couples TRBV25-1 to TRBJ1-2. Germline V lookup: CDR1 MGHDK, CDR2 SYGVNS. The CDR3 spans 16 residues. The CDR3 region is CDSSVSGPAPYYGYTF.

The chain has TRBV20-1 and TRBJ2-1; the TCRdb call, TRBD1, lacks DNA for checking. Germline V lookup: CDR1 DFQATT, CDR2 SNEGSKA (reference sequence). CDR3 length equals 12 residues. The CDR3 loop reads CSTSGAGNEQFF.

The V call is TRBV7-7, the J call TRBJ2-1. Germline V gene lookup returns CDR1 SSHAT and CDR2 FNYEAQ (reference sequence). This CDR3 is built from 13 residues. CDR3 sequence: CASSLWGGYEQFF.

The chain couples TRBV7-2 to TRBJ1-5; checking the TCRdb D call of TRBD1 is not possible without DNA. Per the germline V gene, CDR1 is SGHTA and CDR2 is FQGNSA. The CDR3 contains 13 residues. CDR3 sequence reads: CASSLDRDKPQHF.

The CDR3 reads CASSPQIFSGGADTQYF. The chain recombines TRBV5-6 with TRBJ2-3; checking the TCRdb D call of TRBD2 is not possible without DNA. The germline CDR1 and CDR2 sequences are SGHDT and YYEEEE. There are 17 residues in the CDR3.

The chain joins TRBV12-3 or TRBV12-4 to TRBJ2-6. The CDR3 has 16 residues. The CDR3 here is CASSLGPTSGANVLTF.